What follows is one T cell receptor beta chain and its context. Reverse transcription of extracted RNA yielded cDNA, which provided the sequencing template. Libraries were prepared by immunoSEQ multiplex PCR; TCRdb keeps only in-frame clonotypes and omits some of them. This table has roughly 200,000 clones, roughly 50% appearing once. As for treatment: oral pan-JAK inhibitor, 5-10 mg twice daily. The data were obtained in a study of CD8+ T cells in alopecia areata. The ends lost 3 bases at V and 2 bases at J; junction bases unmatched: 6. Germline values: CDR1 SGHNT, CDR2 YYREEE (reference sequence). The CDR3 totals 15 residues.

The source is a human donor with alopecia areata. Sequences were derived from CD8+ T cells sorted from blood, sampled at week 24, from a patient treated with tofacitinib. The chain uses TRBV5-4 and TRBJ2-3; 7 bases align to TRBD1. The CDR3 is CASSSKDRDTDTQYF. As DNA, the CDR3 is TGTGCCAGCAGCTCTAAAGACAGGGACACAGATACGCAGTATTTT.